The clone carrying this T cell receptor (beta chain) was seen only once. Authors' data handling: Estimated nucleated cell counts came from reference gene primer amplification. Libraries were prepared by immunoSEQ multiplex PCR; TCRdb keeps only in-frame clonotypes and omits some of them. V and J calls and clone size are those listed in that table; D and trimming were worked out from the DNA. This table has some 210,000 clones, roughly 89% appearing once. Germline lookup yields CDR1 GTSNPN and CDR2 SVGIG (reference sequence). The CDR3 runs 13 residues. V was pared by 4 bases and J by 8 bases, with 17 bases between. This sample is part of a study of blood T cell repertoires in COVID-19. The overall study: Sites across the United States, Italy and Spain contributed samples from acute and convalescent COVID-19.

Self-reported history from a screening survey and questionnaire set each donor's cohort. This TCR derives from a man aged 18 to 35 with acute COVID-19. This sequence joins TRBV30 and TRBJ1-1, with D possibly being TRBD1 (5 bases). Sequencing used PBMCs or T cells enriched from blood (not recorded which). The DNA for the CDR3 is TGTGCCTGGACTTCGGGACTTTCAGCCGAAGCTTTCTTT. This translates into CAWTSGLSAEAFF.